These 18 T cell receptor beta chains came from one sample sequenced in a study of blood T cell repertoires in COVID-19. Profiling relied on immunoSEQ multiplex PCR, and the TCRdb table lists in-frame clones only, not all of them. The sample includes 150,000 or so clones, 70% to 85% of them seen just once. The sample taken for sequencing was peripheral blood. The receptor set was obtained from a woman aged 45-65 years with acute or convalescent COVID-19.

In its sample, this clone was seen once. This chain links TRBV21-1 with TRBJ1-2; whether TRBD1, the table's D call, matches the DNA was not checked. TRBV21-1 is an annotated pseudogene. The CDR3 length is 13 residues. The CDR3 DNA reads as TGTGCCAGCAGGACGGACAGATACTATGGCTACACCTTC. This sequence encodes CASRTDRYYGYTF.

This chain connects TRBV6-4 to TRBJ1-2; D might be TRBD1 (6 bases). Trimming pared 4 bases from V and 1 base from J, leaving 7 bases between. Germline loops: CDR1 MRHNA, CDR2 SNTAGT. This CDR3 region has 13 residues. The CDR3 spells CASSADSNYGYTF. The CDR3, as DNA: TGTGCCAGCAGTGCGGACAGTAACTATGGCTACACCTTC.

The rearrangement joins TRBV7-2 to TRBJ2-7, with a tentative D call TRBD1 (6 bases). This CDR3 has 13 residues. CDR1 is SGHTA, CDR2 FQGNSA, per germline. V shed 5 bases and J shed 8 bases, with 16 bases lying between them. CDR3 sequence (DNA): TGTGCCAGCAGCCCAGGGGTCAGCCGGAAGCAGTACTTC. Protein sequence: CASSPGVSRKQYF.

V usage is TRBV5-4 and J usage is TRBJ2-2; 8 nucleotides match TRBD2. Germline CDR1 SGHNT, CDR2 YYREEE (reference sequence). V lost 4 bases and J lost 6; bases outside the gene matches: 11. This CDR3 is built from 16 residues. CDR3 amino acids: CASSPRGSGEPGELFF. The CDR3 bases are TGTGCCAGCAGCCCCAGGGGTAGCGGGGAACCCGGGGAGCTGTTTTTT.

The chain uses TRBV6-1 and TRBJ1-2; D is unresolved. The V and J ends lost 0 bases and 7 bases respectively, with 9 bases between them. The germline V gene has CDR1 MNHNS and CDR2 SASEGT. CDR3 length: 13 amino acids. CDR3 amino acids: CASSEAEGIGYTF. The CDR3 bases are TGTGCCAGCAGTGAAGCAGAGGGTATTGGCTACACCTTC.

V usage is TRBV5-4 and J usage is TRBJ1-5; tentative D call: TRBD1 (6 bases). The CDR3 loop spans 15 amino acids. V lost 2 bases to trimming and J lost 4 bases, with 13 bases between them. CDR1 is SGHNT and CDR2 is YYREEE in the germline V gene (reference sequence). The CDR3 DNA follows: TGTGCCAGCAGCTTACAGGGTGGTGCAAATCAGCCCCAGCATTTT. Residues: CASSLQGGANQPQHF. Full variable domain (rest looked up from reference TRBV5-4 and TRBJ1-5): ETGVTQSPTHLIKTRGQQVTLRCSSQSGHNTVSWYQQALGQGPQFIFQYYREEENGRGNFPPRFSGLQFPNYSSELNVNALELDDSALYLCASSLQGGANQPQHFGDGTRLSIL.

This chain joins TRBV5-1 and TRBJ2-5; 11 bases fit TRBD1. CDR3 length equals 14 residues. Germline V gene sequence: CDR1 SGHRS, CDR2 YFSETQ. J lost 4 bases, V lost 4 bases, and 3 bases had no gene match. This CDR3 reads CASSGGTGGETQYF. DNA of the CDR3: TGCGCCAGCAGCGGAGGGACAGGGGGAGAGACCCAGTACTTC. Supplemented by reference TRBV5-1 and TRBJ2-5, the full variable domain reads KAGVTQTPRYLIKTRGQQVTLSCSPISGHRSVSWYQQTPGQGLQFLFEYFSETQRNKGNFPGRFSGRQFSNSRSEMNVSTLELGDSALYLCASSGGTGGETQYFGPGTRLLVL.

J is TRBJ1-2 and V is TRBV7-9, with D maybe TRBD1 (5 bases). This CDR3 contains 16 residues. V lost 3 bases to trimming and J lost 1 base, with 15 bases between them. Germline CDR1 reads SEHNR; CDR2 reads FQNEAQ (reference sequence). The CDR3 protein is CASSFSTQEINYGYTF. CDR3 DNA: TGTGCCAGCAGCTTTAGTACACAGGAGATTAACTATGGCTACACCTTC.

The chain combines TRBV5-1 with TRBJ1-4; 8 bases line up with TRBD1. V gave up 5 bases and J gave up 4 bases; unmatched junction bases: 4. CDR3 length: 14 residues. Germline V gene lookup returns CDR1 SGHRS and CDR2 YFSETQ. CDR3 sequence reads: CASRSTGDNEKLFF. CDR3 DNA sequence: TGCGCCAGCAGGTCGACAGGGGATAATGAAAAACTGTTTTTT.

This clone was observed a single time. The CDR3 loop reads CASGGAGTDTQYF. The DNA of the CDR3 is TGTGCCAGCGGCGGGGCCGGCACAGATACGCAGTATTTT. The chain is built from TRBV11-2 and TRBJ2-3; maybe TRBD2 (6 bases). Per the germline V gene, CDR1 is SGHAT and CDR2 is FQNNGV. V lost 8 bases and J lost 1, with 10 bases in between. This CDR3 has 13 amino acids.

The chain joins TRBV18 to TRBJ1-1, with TRBD1 as a possible D gene (6 bases). The CDR3 consists of 15 residues. V lost 6 bases and J lost 1, with 15 bases in between. Germline CDR1 reads KGHSH; CDR2 reads LQKENI. CDR3 bases: TGTGCCAGCTCGCCCCCGGGACACCCGAACACTGAAGCTTTCTTT. Protein sequence: CASSPPGHPNTEAFF.

The rearrangement links TRBV11-2 to TRBJ1-4; 7 bases fit TRBD1. V trimming: 2 bases; J trimming: 8 bases; junction bases outside the gene matches: 5. Germline V lookup: CDR1 SGHAT, CDR2 FQNNGV. The CDR3 has 14 residues. This chain's CDR3 is CASSLTGVPEKLFF. Written as DNA, the CDR3 is TGTGCCAGCAGCTTAACAGGGGTGCCCGAAAAACTGTTTTTT. The whole variable domain, remainder taken from reference TRBV11-2 and TRBJ1-4, is EAGVAQSPRYKIIEKRQSVAFWCNPISGHATLYWYQQILGQGPKLLIQFQNNGVVDDSQLPKDRFSAERLKGVDSTLKIQPAKLEDSAVYLCASSLTGVPEKLFFGSGTQLSVL.

This sequence joins TRBV19 and TRBJ2-7; 10 bases map to TRBD2. Germline values: CDR1 LNHDA, CDR2 SQIVND (reference sequence). The CDR3 spans 15 residues. After removal of 10 bases from V and 4 bases from J, the junction contained 13 bases not matched to a gene. The CDR3 spells CATQESSGGEYEQYF. The CDR3 DNA is TGTGCCACCCAAGAATCTAGCGGGGGAGAATACGAGCAGTACTTC. The variable domain in full, completed from reference TRBV19 and TRBJ2-7, reads DGGITQSPKYLFRKEGQNVTLSCEQNLNHDAMYWYRQDPGQGLRLIYYSQIVNDFQKGDIAEGYSVSREKKESFPLTVTSAQKNPTAFYLCATQESSGGEYEQYFGPGTRLTVT.

The chain links TRBV3-1 (or the pseudogene TRBV3-2) to TRBJ2-5; 9 bases map to TRBD2. Germline lookup yields CDR1 LGHDT and CDR2 YNNKEL (reference sequence). Losses at the gene ends were 3 bases for V and 1 base for J; bases not matched to a gene: 0. This CDR3 region has 14 residues. The CDR3 loop is CASSQGLAQETQYF. In nucleotides, the CDR3 is TGTGCCAGCAGCCAGGGACTAGCCCAAGAGACCCAGTACTTC.

The CDR3 region is CASSWGQSLGEKLFF. The CDR3 bases are TGTGCCAGCAGCTGGGGACAGTCTCTTGGGGAAAAACTGTTTTTT. This chain connects TRBV7-9 to TRBJ1-4; 7 bases match TRBD1. Trimming removed 4 bases from V and 8 bases from J; junction bases left unmatched: 10. The CDR3 runs 15 residues. Germline V gene data show CDR1 as SEHNR and CDR2 as FQNEAQ (reference sequence).

The chain joins TRBV6-5 to TRBJ2-3; D is perhaps TRBD2 (6 bases). The V gene lost 5 bases and the J gene lost 6 bases, with 18 bases spanning the gap. This CDR3 contains 15 residues. Germline CDR1 and CDR2: MNHEY and SVGAGI. CDR3 DNA sequence: TGTGCCAGCAGTCCCCGGGGAGGCCTGGGGGATACGCAGTATTTT. Encoded protein: CASSPRGGLGDTQYF.

The gene calls are TRBV24-1 and TRBJ1-1; D ambiguous. The length of the CDR3 is 14 residues. Trimming took off 5 bases at V and 0 bases at J, with 9 bases between the two ends. Germline V gives CDR1 KGHDR, CDR2 SFDVKD. As DNA, the CDR3 is TGTGCCACCAGTGCGGAGGGCATGAACACTGAAGCTTTCTTT. Protein: CATSAEGMNTEAFF.

The V call is TRBV6-5, the J call TRBJ2-1; D is unresolved. Looked up from germline, CDR1 is MNHEY and CDR2 is SVGAGI. The CDR3 loop spans 15 amino acids. The V and J ends lost 3 bases and 2 bases respectively, with 11 bases between them. Here the CDR3 reads CASSYIKTTYNEQFF. The CDR3 DNA reads TGTGCCAGCAGTTATATTAAAACAACCTACAATGAGCAGTTCTTC.